The clone carrying this T cell receptor (beta chain) turned up a few times. These data originate in a study of early T cells in non-severe SARS-CoV-2 infection. A single record per CDR3 protein comes from TCRdb applying MiXCR to the 5' RACE reads. Here the sample spans around 47,000 distinct CDR3 sequences, roughly a tenth being singletons. Looked up from germline, CDR1 is SGHTA and CDR2 is FQGNSA. V lost 3 bases and J 7 bases, leaving 21 bases between the germline ends. The CDR3 has 17 residues. V usage is TRBV7-2 and J usage is TRBJ1-4; tentative D call: TRBD1 (6 bases). Sequences were obtained from whole blood. This TCR came from an adult who was a healthcare worker with PCR-confirmed SARS-CoV-2 infection or an uninfected control (not recorded which). The CDR3 protein is CASSLGDPGAPGEKLFF. The CDR3, as DNA: TGTGCCAGCAGCTTGGGGGACCCAGGGGCGCCGGGTGAAAAACTGTTTTTT.